The rows below give T cell receptor beta chains drawn from one sample of a study of cytomegalovirus exposure and HLA in healthy donors. Sequencing was performed with immunoSEQ multiplex PCR; in TCRdb, only in-frame clones are kept and a portion is missing. The profile shows approximately 130,000 clones, about three quarters of them singletons. Sequencing input: PBMCs. The receptors stem from a female donor in good health and CMV-seropositive. CDR3s include the opening cysteine and the closing phenylalanine or tryptophan. A D gene is named only where the DNA matches it firmly.

TRBJ2-1 | 14 | NA | TRBV11-3 | CASSTRWSANEQFF
TRBJ2-1 | 16 | TRBD2 | TRBV25-1 | CASSEYIASGGDEQFF
TRBJ1-5 | 13 | NA | TRBV14 | CASSQTPRQPQHF
TRBJ2-2 | 16 | TRBD1 | TRBV11-1 | CASSVGQGNSPGELFF
TRBJ2-5 | 14 | TRBD1 | TRBV5-6 | CASSFSDRAETQYF
TRBJ2-3 | 17 | TRBD1 | TRBV9 | CASSVFSGQVSTDTQYF
TRBJ2-4 | 19 | TRBD2 | TRBV28 | CASSPAGTSGFLAKNIQYF
TRBJ2-3 | 15 | NA | TRBV7-2 | CASSLVGAGTDTQYF
TRBJ1-2 | 17 | NA | TRBV6-1 | CASSEGWGSTRESGYTF
TRBJ2-1 | 13 | TRBD2 | TRBV30 | CAWSGTDRREVFF
TRBJ2-7 | 13 | TRBD1 | TRBV7-2 | CASRGTGYFEQYF
TRBJ1-2 | 12 | NA | TRBV2 | CASSRDSYGYTF
TRBJ2-2 | 15 | NA | TRBV10-1 | CASSDSGANTGELFF
TRBJ2-3 | 15 | NA | TRBV5-1 | CASSLIWESTDTQYF
TRBJ2-2 | 15 | TRBD2 | TRBV7-9 | CASSPIAGVPGELFF
TRBJ1-5 | 14 | NA | TRBV28 | CASRDTFLNQPQHF
TRBJ2-5 | 14 | TRBD1 | TRBV28 | CASSSGQARKTQYF
TRBJ2-5 | 13 | NA | TRBV9 | CASATGEGETQYF
TRBJ2-5 | 17 | TRBD2 | TRBV5-5 | CASSRWASGRVQETQYF
TRBJ1-1 | 14 | NA | TRBV19 | CASKEAARNTEAFF
TRBJ2-5 | 15 | TRBD2 | TRBV5-1 | CASTNLAGLQETQYF
TRBJ1-1 | 13 | NA | TRBV11-2 | CASSLSGNTEAFF
TRBJ2-3 | 15 | NA | TRBV7-2 | CASSLFSGSTDTQYF
TRBJ1-2 | 13 | TRBD1 | TRBV27 | CASSSTGGYGYTF
TRBJ1-1 | 15 | TRBD1 | TRBV19 | CASSTPTGGNTEAFF
TRBJ2-7 | 15 | NA | TRBV7-2 | CASSPGRSAVYEQYF
TRBJ2-3 | 14 | NA | TRBV5-1 | CASSLSGQTDTQYF
TRBJ2-7 | 14 | TRBD2 | TRBV10-3 | CAISAASGSYEQYF
TRBJ1-3 | 16 | TRBD1 | TRBV5-1 | CASSLGGQHSGNTIYF
NA | 14 | TRBD1 | TRBV7-9 | CASSRQGINYEQYF